The rows below give T cell receptor beta chains drawn from one sample of a study of blood T cell repertoires in COVID-19. This table comes from immunoSEQ multiplex PCR, and its TCRdb copy is limited to in-frame clones, with some not included. The sample has 150,000 to 200,000 clones, about four fifths seen once. The sample was peripheral blood. The receptors stem from a human donor with acute or convalescent COVID-19. The donor label of this sample is uncertain. Each CDR3 is given with its conserved first and last residue. The D gene is left open where the match is weak. Only part of the rows carry a size: once, few, many, or a class if the clone is expanded.

abundance,len,d_gene,v_gene,j_gene,CDR3aa,CDR3nt
.,15,.,TRBV6-1,TRBJ1-1,CASSDPRGSGTEAFF,TGTGCCAGCAGTGACCCCCGGGGGTCTGGCACTGAAGCTTTCTTT
once,17,.,TRBV27,TRBJ1-5,CASSLSSTDLRGQPQHF,TGTGCCAGCAGTTTATCTTCGACAGATCTCCGCGGTCAGCCCCAGCATTTT
once,16,TRBD1,TRBV3-1/TRBV3-2,TRBJ2-2,CASSQVRTGGTGELFF,TGTGCCAGCAGCCAAGTGCGGACAGGGGGCACCGGGGAGCTGTTTTTT
many,14,.,TRBV11-2,TRBJ1-5,CASTKAGPNQPQHF,TGTGCCAGCACTAAGGCAGGCCCCAATCAGCCCCAGCATTTT
few,15,TRBD1,TRBV10-2,TRBJ1-4,CASSPGGGTNEKLFF,TGCGCCAGCTCGCCAGGGGGCGGTACTAATGAAAAACTGTTTTTT
.,13,.,TRBV7-9,TRBJ2-1,CASSLVLDSEQFF,TGTGCCAGCAGCTTAGTTTTGGACAGTGAGCAGTTCTTC
.,15,.,TRBV7-9,TRBJ2-2,CASSFRTANTGELFF,TGTGCCAGCAGCTTTCGGACAGCGAACACCGGGGAGCTGTTTTTT
once,13,TRBD1,TRBV2,TRBJ1-5,CATGTGGDQPQHF,TGTGCCACCGGGACAGGGGGTGACCAGCCCCAGCATTTT
once,18,TRBD2,TRBV25-1,TRBJ2-3,CASSGQEGAGLSTDTQYF,TGTGCCAGCAGTGGACAAGAGGGAGCGGGACTAAGCACAGATACGCAGTATTTT
once,18,TRBD1,TRBV3-1/TRBV3-2,TRBJ1-3,CASSQDGRDRSSGNTIYF,TGTGCCAGCAGCCAAGATGGAAGGGACAGGAGCTCTGGAAACACCATATATTTT
once,16,TRBD2,TRBV9,TRBJ2-1,CASSPRGSGGSNEQFF,TGTGCCAGCAGCCCGCGGGGCAGCGGGGGAAGCAATGAGCAGTTCTTC
.,13,.,TRBV28,TRBJ1-4,CATIDGGNEKLFF,TGTGCCACGATCGACGGGGGTAATGAAAAACTGTTTTTT
.,13,.,TRBV2,TRBJ2-7,CASSGMASYEQYF,TGTGCCAGCAGTGGAATGGCTTCCTACGAGCAGTACTTC
few,17,.,TRBV5-5,TRBJ1-6,CASSLAGVRMANSPLHF,TGTGCCAGCAGCTTGGCAGGGGTCCGAATGGCAAATTCACCCCTCCACTTT
.,17,TRBD1,TRBV6-1,TRBJ1-6,CASSEARSVKGASPLHF,TGTGCCAGCAGTGAAGCGCGATCAGTAAAGGGGGCTTCACCCCTCCACTTT
.,17,TRBD1,TRBV14,TRBJ2-3,CASSQWLGDRGSDTQYF,TGTGCCAGCAGCCAATGGCTAGGGGACAGGGGCTCAGATACGCAGTATTTT
few,16,TRBD2,TRBV29-1,TRBJ2-1,CSVTGLAGSSYNEQFF,TGCAGCGTTACGGGACTAGCGGGTAGCTCCTACAATGAGCAGTTCTTC
.,15,.,TRBV16,TRBJ1-1,CASSPGRGENTEAFF,TGTGCCAGCAGCCCGGGGAGGGGGGAGAACACTGAAGCTTTCTTT
.,15,TRBD1,TRBV10-1,TRBJ1-6,CASRIPGQDPAPLHF,TGCGCCAGCAGGATCCCGGGACAGGACCCGGCACCCCTCCACTTT
.,16,TRBD1,TRBV5-1,TRBJ1-4,CASRRDRDPTNEKLFF,TGCGCCAGCCGGCGGGACAGGGATCCAACTAATGAAAAACTGTTTTTT
.,15,TRBD1,TRBV9,TRBJ1-2,CASSSRQGPGYGYTF,TGTGCCAGCAGCTCCAGACAGGGTCCTGGCTATGGCTACACCTTC
.,14,.,TRBV3-1/TRBV3-2,TRBJ1-5,CASTLPGLNQPQHF,TGTGCCAGCACCCTACCGGGGTTGAATCAGCCCCAGCATTTT
.,13,.,TRBV12-3/TRBV12-4,TRBJ2-3,CASSQPLLDTQYF,TGTGCCAGCAGCCAACCCCTATTAGATACGCAGTATTTT
.,15,TRBD1,TRBV19,TRBJ2-7,CASSQSGTGTYEQYF,TGTGCCAGTAGTCAATCTGGGACAGGTACCTACGAGCAGTACTTC
many,15,.,TRBV2,TRBJ2-2,CASRPPGQHTGELFF,TGTGCCAGCAGGCCGCCGGGACAACACACCGGGGAGCTGTTTTTT
.,17,TRBD2,TRBV7-3,TRBJ2-2,CASSLHPGLAATGELFF,TGTGCCAGCAGCCTCCACCCGGGACTAGCGGCAACCGGGGAGCTGTTTTTT
.,17,TRBD1,TRBV5-1,TRBJ1-2,CASSLGQARQGSYGYTF,TGCGCCAGCAGCTTGGGACAAGCCCGACAGGGATCCTATGGCTACACCTTC
.,13,TRBD1,TRBV11-3,TRBJ2-5,CASSPGTGETQYF,TGTGCCAGCAGCCCCGGGACAGGGGAGACCCAGTACTTC
.,13,TRBD2,TRBV9,TRBJ2-3,CASSVGGADTQYF,TGTGCCAGCAGCGTGGGGGGGGCAGATACGCAGTATTTT
.,15,.,TRBV11-2,TRBJ2-1,CASSLGLGSGNEQFF,TGTGCCAGCAGCTTAGGACTAGGGTCAGGGAATGAGCAGTTCTTC
.,14,TRBD2,TRBV7-2,TRBJ2-7,CATTLAGDLYEQYF,TGTGCCACTACCCTGGCGGGGGATCTCTACGAGCAGTACTTC
.,17,.,TRBV4-2,TRBJ1-5,CASSQQASRVDNQPQHF,TGTGCCAGCAGCCAACAAGCTTCCAGGGTCGACAATCAGCCCCAGCATTTT
.,14,.,TRBV6-1,TRBJ2-4,CASSEARDLNIQYF,TGTGCCAGCAGTGAAGCTAGGGACTTAAACATTCAGTACTTC
.,13,.,TRBV7-3,TRBJ2-5,CASSLAPQETQYF,TGTGCCAGCAGCTTGGCCCCCCAAGAGACCCAGTACTTC
.,15,TRBD1,TRBV4-1,TRBJ1-6,CASSLRDRDNSPLHF,TGCGCCAGCAGCCTCCGGGACAGGGATAATTCACCCCTCCACTTT
.,14,.,TRBV6-1,TRBJ1-5,CASSEDGAIQPQHF,TGTGCCAGCAGTGAAGATGGGGCAATTCAGCCCCAGCATTTT
.,15,.,TRBV7-3,TRBJ1-2,CASSLTGGTLHGYTF,TGTGCCAGCAGCTTAACGGGCGGGACGCTTCATGGCTACACCTTC
.,16,.,TRBV11-2,TRBJ2-1,CASSFRGGGRYNEQFF,TGTGCCAGCAGCTTTAGGGGGGGAGGCAGATACAATGAGCAGTTCTTC
.,15,.,TRBV3-1/TRBV3-2,TRBJ2-2,CASRRLVPPTGELFF,TGTGCCAGCAGGCGGCTAGTTCCTCCAACCGGGGAGCTGTTTTTT
once,17,TRBD2,TRBV7-9,TRBJ2-3,CASRVGDYRGGTDTQYF,TGTGCCAGCAGGGTCGGGGACTACCGCGGGGGCACAGATACGCAGTATTTT
.,15,.,TRBV19,TRBJ1-2,CASRRSGLIDYGYTF,TGTGCCAGTAGACGGTCAGGGTTGATTGACTATGGCTACACCTTC
.,16,TRBD2,TRBV11-3,TRBJ2-3,CASSSGLAGVVDTQYF,TGTGCCAGCAGCTCGGGACTAGCGGGAGTTGTAGATACGCAGTATTTT
.,15,.,TRBV18,TRBJ2-5,CASSPLDDPGETQYF,TGTGCCAGCTCACCCCTCGACGACCCGGGGGAGACCCAGTACTTC
.,13,.,TRBV7-9,TRBJ1-1,CASSFTLNTEAFF,TGTGCCAGCAGCTTTACACTGAACACTGAAGCTTTCTTT
few,18,.,TRBV15,TRBJ1-2,CATSRDLAGSGLDYGYTF,TGTGCCACCAGCAGAGATCTGGCAGGTTCGGGGTTGGACTATGGCTACACCTTC
.,14,.,TRBV7-6,TRBJ2-7,CASSMGDVSYEQYF,TGTGCCAGCAGCATGGGCGACGTCTCCTACGAGCAGTACTTC
.,14,.,TRBV5-1,TRBJ2-1,CASSLDSGRDEQFF,TGCGCCAGCAGCCTGGACAGTGGGAGAGATGAGCAGTTCTTC
once,14,.,TRBV5-1,TRBJ2-1,CASAGGRGLNEQFF,TGCGCCAGCGCCGGTGGACGAGGGCTGAATGAGCAGTTCTTC
.,14,.,TRBV5-4,TRBJ1-1,CASSLAGRDTEAFF,TGTGCCAGCAGCTTGGCGGGGAGGGACACTGAAGCTTTCTTT
.,13,.,TRBV2,TRBJ1-5,CASTVGRSWPQHF,TGTGCCAGCACCGTGGGGAGGTCCTGGCCCCAGCATTTT
.,17,TRBD1,TRBV30,TRBJ1-4,CAWSGGDRGRSNEKLFF,TGTGCCTGGAGTGGGGGGGACAGGGGGCGGTCTAATGAAAAACTGTTTTTT
.,14,.,TRBV11-2,TRBJ1-1,CASSLGGTITEAFF,TGTGCCAGCAGCTTAGGTGGTACTATCACTGAAGCTTTCTTT
.,13,.,TRBV7-3,TRBJ2-1,CASRKQGYNEQFF,TGTGCCAGCAGGAAACAGGGTTACAATGAGCAGTTCTTC
.,13,.,TRBV10-1,TRBJ1-1,CASSESGGTEAFF,TGCGCCAGCAGTGAGTCCGGGGGAACTGAAGCTTTCTTT
.,15,.,TRBV2,TRBJ2-4,CASSRDLLAKNIQYF,TGTGCCAGCAGCCGGGACTTACTAGCCAAAAACATTCAGTACTTC
.,14,TRBD2,TRBV5-1,TRBJ2-1,CASSTRGRAGEQFF,TGCGCCAGCAGCACTCGCGGGAGGGCCGGTGAGCAGTTCTTC
.,14,TRBD2,TRBV30,TRBJ2-1,CAWTGLAGSNEQFF,TGTGCCTGGACAGGACTAGCGGGGAGTAATGAGCAGTTCTTC
.,17,.,TRBV7-2,TRBJ1-3,CASSLVGRPSSGNTIYF,TGTGCCAGCAGCTTAGTGGGCAGGCCCAGCTCTGGAAACACCATATATTTT
.,11,.,TRBV3-1/TRBV3-2,TRBJ1-1,CASSQTGEAFF,TGTGCCAGCAGCCAAACAGGGGAAGCTTTCTTT
.,15,.,TRBV19,TRBJ1-1,CASIVGGLENTEAFF,TGTGCCAGTATTGTCGGGGGGTTAGAGAACACTGAAGCTTTCTTT